This is a list of T cell receptor beta chains from one sample in a study of blood T cell repertoires in COVID-19. The data were produced by immunoSEQ multiplex PCR, yet TCRdb's version contains in-frame clones alone and is incomplete. The sample includes almost 70,000 clones, 79% of them seen just once. The sequenced sample consisted of peripheral blood. The receptors come from a human donor in a cohort sampled during active COVID-19. Both conserved end residues are part of each CDR3. A D gene is named only where the DNA matches it firmly. Not all rows give a size; the values are once, few, many and, for expanded clones, a class.

V gene	clone size	D gene	J gene	CDR3 length	CDR3 DNA	CDR3 protein
TRBV5-6	NA	NA	TRBJ1-4	15	TGTGCCAGCAGCATGGGGTCGGTTGGTAATGAAAAACTGTTTTTT	CASSMGSVGNEKLFF
TRBV10-1	NA	TRBD1	TRBJ1-2	15	TGCGCCAGCAGCGTCCCTTCACAGGGGAACTATGGCTACACCTTC	CASSVPSQGNYGYTF
TRBV10-3	NA	NA	TRBJ2-3	16	TGTGCCATCAGTGACCCCAGTAACAGGGGCACAGATACGCAGTATTTT	CAISDPSNRGTDTQYF
TRBV5-1	NA	TRBD1	TRBJ2-2	14	TGCGCCAGCTCCGGGACAGGAAACACCGGGGAGCTGTTTTTT	CASSGTGNTGELFF
TRBV4-2	NA	TRBD1	TRBJ1-5	15	TGTGCCAGCAGCCAACTACAGGGGGACAATCAGCCCCAGCATTTT	CASSQLQGDNQPQHF
TRBV9	NA	TRBD2	TRBJ2-3	18	TGTGCCAGCAGCGTAGGGCTAGCGGGTTTTTCTAGCACAGATACGCAGTATTTT	CASSVGLAGFSSTDTQYF
TRBV3-1/TRBV3-2	NA	TRBD1	TRBJ2-2	17	TGTGCCAGCAGCTCCCGAATAGGACAGGGGATTCCCGGGGAGCTGTTTTTT	CASSSRIGQGIPGELFF
TRBV3-1/TRBV3-2	NA	TRBD2	TRBJ2-3	15	TGTGCCAGCAGCCCGCTAGCGGGAGCTGCAGATACGCAGTATTTT	CASSPLAGAADTQYF
TRBV10-3	few	NA	TRBJ1-6	13	TGTGCCTGCCGTCAGGGTTTTAATTCACCCCTCCACTTT	CACRQGFNSPLHF
TRBV19	NA	TRBD1	TRBJ1-2	16	TGTGCCAGTAGTATAGGTGCCCCTCGGGACAGCTATGGCTACACCTTC	CASSIGAPRDSYGYTF
TRBV27	NA	NA	TRBJ2-7	14	TGTGCCAGCAGTTTCTCGACAGGCACCTACGAGCAGTACTTC	CASSFSTGTYEQYF
TRBV6-6	many	TRBD2	TRBJ2-1	15	TGTGCCAGCATTCCGACTAGCGGGAGCCACAATGAGCAGTTCTTC	CASIPTSGSHNEQFF
TRBV5-1	NA	TRBD1	TRBJ1-6	15	TGCGCCAGCAGCTTGGGACAGGGCACAGGTTCACCCCTCCACTTT	CASSLGQGTGSPLHF
TRBV6-5	NA	NA	TRBJ2-7	16	TGTGCCAGCAGTTACGTCCAGGCCCGTATACCCTACGAGCAGTACTTC	CASSYVQARIPYEQYF
TRBV5-1	few	NA	TRBJ2-2	13	TGCGCCAGCAGCTTTCAGGGTACCGGGGAGCTGTTTTTT	CASSFQGTGELFF
TRBV11-2	few	TRBD2	TRBJ2-2	15	TGTGCCAGCAGCGTTTCGGGAGGCCTAACCGGGGAGCTGTTTTTT	CASSVSGGLTGELFF
TRBV4-1	NA	TRBD1	TRBJ1-6	20	TGCGCCAGCAGCCAACACATGGGACAGTCCTCCAGCTCCTATAATTCACCCCTCCACTTT	CASSQHMGQSSSSYNSPLHF
TRBV18	NA	TRBD2	TRBJ2-1	13	TGTGCCAGCTCGAGCGGGGGAAACAATGAGCAGTTCTTC	CASSSGGNNEQFF
TRBV27	NA	NA	TRBJ1-5	15	TGTGCCAGCAGTTCTGTGGGAATTAGCGATCAGCCCCAGCATTTT	CASSSVGISDQPQHF
TRBV6-6	NA	TRBD2	TRBJ2-7	14	TGTGCCAGTATGACTAGCGGGGGCTCCTACGAGCAGTACTTC	CASMTSGGSYEQYF
TRBV6-4	NA	TRBD1	TRBJ2-3	16	TGTGCCAGCAGCCCGACGGGTGGGACAGGCACAGATACGCAGTATTTT	CASSPTGGTGTDTQYF
TRBV5-1	NA	NA	TRBJ2-7	12	TGCGCCAGCAGCCCACAGGGTCGCGAGCAGTACTTC	CASSPQGREQYF
TRBV11-2	NA	NA	TRBJ2-6	15	TGTGCCAGCAGCAATCTTCGCTCTGGGGCCAACGTCCTGACTTTC	CASSNLRSGANVLTF
TRBV7-2	NA	NA	TRBJ2-2	15	TGTGCCAGCAGCTTAAAACAGGGGAACACCGGGGAGCTGTTTTTT	CASSLKQGNTGELFF
TRBV19	NA	NA	TRBJ1-1	15	TGTGCCAGTAGTATAGGGGACACAGGGAGACGTGAAGCTTTCTTT	CASSIGDTGRREAFF
TRBV6-6	NA	NA	TRBJ2-5	15	TGTGCCAGCAGTTACGGAAGGGGGGGAGAGGAGACCCAGTACTTC	CASSYGRGGEETQYF
TRBV5-1	NA	NA	TRBJ2-7	15	TGCGCCAGCAGCGAGGGACTGAGCCTCTCCTACGAGCAGTACTTC	CASSEGLSLSYEQYF
TRBV6-6	many	NA	TRBJ2-3	14	TGTGCCAGCAGTTACGGGCGGGGCAGGGATACGCAGTATTTT	CASSYGRGRDTQYF
TRBV2	NA	TRBD1	TRBJ2-5	12	TGTGCCGGCCGGACAGGGGAAGAGACCCAGTACTTC	CAGRTGEETQYF
TRBV5-4	once	TRBD2	TRBJ2-2	15	TGTGCCAGCAGCCCTGGGGAGGGAAACACCGGGGAGCTGTTTTTT	CASSPGEGNTGELFF
TRBV10-2	NA	TRBD1	TRBJ1-6	15	TGCGCCAGCAGCCTGGGACAGGGGATCAATTCACCCCTCCACTTT	CASSLGQGINSPLHF
TRBV7-9	NA	TRBD2	TRBJ2-7	17	TGTGCCAGCAGCTCAATAGGAACTAGCGGGAGGGACTACGAGCAGTACTTC	CASSSIGTSGRDYEQYF
TRBV10-3	NA	TRBD2	TRBJ2-3	19	TGTGCCATCAGTGAAACTCCGGGACTAGCGGGGGGGCAGACAGATACGCAGTATTTT	CAISETPGLAGGQTDTQYF
TRBV30	NA	NA	TRBJ1-5	13	TGTGCCTTCAACAGGGATGGCAATCAGCCCCAGCATTTT	CAFNRDGNQPQHF
TRBV2	NA	TRBD1	TRBJ2-3	14	TGTGCCAGCATGATGGACAGGGGGTGGGATACGCAGTATTTT	CASMMDRGWDTQYF
TRBV2	once	TRBD2	TRBJ2-7	13	TGTGCCAGCAGGACTAGCGGGGTCTACGAGCAGTACTTC	CASRTSGVYEQYF
TRBV5-1	NA	TRBD1	TRBJ2-7	15	TGCGCCAGCAGCTTGTCCGGGACAGGGTCCTACGAGCAGTACTTC	CASSLSGTGSYEQYF
TRBV15	NA	NA	TRBJ2-3	13	TGTGCCACCAGCCCAGGGGCTAGAGATACGCAGTATTTT	CATSPGARDTQYF
TRBV2	once	TRBD1	TRBJ1-1	15	TGTGCCAGCAGTAAAGATGGACAGGGGAACACTGAAGCTTTCTTT	CASSKDGQGNTEAFF
TRBV3-1/TRBV3-2	NA	TRBD1	TRBJ1-2	14	TGTGCCAGCAGCCACCGGACAGGGGGATATGGCTACACCTTC	CASSHRTGGYGYTF
TRBV4-1	NA	NA	TRBJ1-4	16	TGCGCCAGCAGCCAAGACCCGAGCGCCACTAATGAAAAACTGTTTTTT	CASSQDPSATNEKLFF
TRBV19	NA	TRBD1	TRBJ1-5	16	TGTGCCAGTAGTATAGATCGGGGACAGGGTAGTCAGCCCCAGCATTTT	CASSIDRGQGSQPQHF
TRBV7-9	once	TRBD2	TRBJ2-5	15	TGTGCCAGCAGCTTCGGACTAGCGGGAACTGAGACCCAGTACTTC	CASSFGLAGTETQYF
TRBV18	once	TRBD1	TRBJ1-1	13	TGTGCCAGCTCACCCGGGGACAGGTTTGAAGCTTTCTTT	CASSPGDRFEAFF
TRBV18	NA	TRBD1	TRBJ2-7	15	TGTGCCAGCTCACCAGGGACAGGGATTTCCTACGAGCAGTACTTC	CASSPGTGISYEQYF
TRBV2	many	NA	TRBJ1-5	13	TGTGCCAGCAGCCCAGGGGCGGATCAGCCCCAGCATTTT	CASSPGADQPQHF
TRBV5-5	NA	NA	TRBJ2-7	14	TGTGCCAGCAGCTTGGGTCGGATCTGGAGCGAGCAGTACTTC	CASSLGRIWSEQYF
TRBV5-8	many	TRBD1	TRBJ1-5	16	TGTGCCAGCTTACCTGGTTTCGGACAGGGCTTTCAGCCCCAGCATTTT	CASLPGFGQGFQPQHF
TRBV19	NA	TRBD2	TRBJ2-1	15	TGTGCCAGTAGTAGAAGACTAGCGGGGTACAATGAGCAGTTCTTC	CASSRRLAGYNEQFF
TRBV7-6	NA	TRBD2	TRBJ2-5	15	TGTGCCAGCAGCTCACTAGCGTTCGAGGGGGAGACCCAGTACTTC	CASSSLAFEGETQYF
TRBV28	NA	NA	TRBJ1-6	12	TGTGCCAGCAGTTCCCAGTTGCAAGCCCTCCACTTT	CASSSQLQALHF
TRBV6-5	NA	TRBD2	TRBJ2-3	16	TGTGCCAGCAGTTACAATGTGGCGGGAGGCACAGATACGCAGTATTTT	CASSYNVAGGTDTQYF
TRBV7-9	NA	TRBD2	TRBJ2-5	16	TGTGCCAGCAGCCCCGGACTAGCGGGATTTGGCGAGACCCAGTACTTC	CASSPGLAGFGETQYF
TRBV19	once	NA	TRBJ2-1	14	TGTGCCAGTAGTCTACGGGACTTTTACAATGAGCAGTTCTTC	CASSLRDFYNEQFF
TRBV7-2	once	NA	TRBJ2-1	17	TGTGCCAGCAGCTTAGCGATCCGTGGCCGATCGTACAATGAGCAGTTCTTC	CASSLAIRGRSYNEQFF
TRBV29-1	NA	NA	TRBJ1-3	14	TGCAGCGTTAAAGTATCGGGCTCTGGAAACACCATATATTTT	CSVKVSGSGNTIYF
TRBV9	NA	NA	TRBJ2-7	15	TGTGCCAGCAGCGTAGGTCAGGGGTTCCGAGGGGAGCAGTACTTC	CASSVGQGFRGEQYF
TRBV19	NA	NA	TRBJ2-7	16	TGTGCCAGTAGTATGGGAGCCGGGACATGGTCCTACGAGCAGTACTTC	CASSMGAGTWSYEQYF
TRBV2	NA	NA	TRBJ2-5	12	TGTGCCAGCAGGACAGACCAAGAGACCCAGTACTTC	CASRTDQETQYF
TRBV10-3	NA	TRBD1	TRBJ1-2	15	TGTGCCATCAGTCTGGGGACAGGAGCTAACTATGGCTACACCTTC	CAISLGTGANYGYTF